The next 8 T cell receptor beta chains were all read from a single sample in a study of cytomegalovirus exposure and HLA in healthy donors (TCRdb year 2017). The method behind the library was the immunoSEQ multiplex PCR assay. For the multiplex PCR, a mixture combining 60 forward primers for TCR Vbeta segments and 13 reverse primers for TCR Jbeta segments was used. Entries here come from immuneACCESS through TCRdb and include only in-frame sequences with V and J called. Some clones fail to appear in such tables; in the studies checked, an unresolved V gene covers under half of the shortfall, and the cause of the remainder is unknown. The sample yields some 110,000 clones; about four fifths were counted once. The ten largest clones take up under 1.5% of the sample. The sequencing sample was made of PBMCs. The receptors were gathered from a man under 40 in good health and CMV-seronegative.

CDR3 residues: CSVGRVPGSGQFF. The CDR3 DNA follows: TGCAGCGTTGGCAGGGTTCCGGGTTCTGGGCAGTTCTTC. The V call is TRBV29-1, the J call TRBJ2-1, with a weak D call TRBD1 (5 bases). Germline lookup yields CDR1 SQVTM and CDR2 ANQGSEA. CDR3 size: 13 residues. V shed 4 bases and J shed 12 bases, with 19 bases lying between them.

The chain couples TRBV14 to TRBJ2-7, with D maybe TRBD1 (5 bases). Trimming stripped 4 bases from V and 4 bases from J, with 8 bases between. Germline loops: CDR1 SGHDN, CDR2 FVKESK. This CDR3 is 12 amino acids long. CDR3 region: CASSLQGYEQYF. The DNA of the CDR3 is TGTGCCAGCAGCCTCCAGGGTTACGAGCAGTACTTC.

The rearrangement joins TRBV4-3 to TRBJ2-7, with TRBD2 matching over 7 bases. In germline, CDR1 is LGHNA, CDR2 YSLEER. With V trimmed by 3 bases and J by 2 bases, 13 bases remained unmatched. The length of the CDR3 is 17 residues. In DNA, the CDR3 is TGCGCCAGCAGCCAGGATGGGGTGGGGGGGACGACCTACGAGCAGTACTTC. Translation: CASSQDGVGGTTYEQYF.

The J gene is TRBJ1-1, the V gene TRBV5-8; no clear D gene. The V end was cut by 2 bases, the J end by 3 bases, with 14 bases between. Per germline, CDR1 SGHTS and CDR2 YDEGEE. CDR3 size: 15 residues. CDR3 region: CASSLRWRQDTEAFF. The CDR3, as DNA: TGTGCCAGCAGCTTACGTTGGCGGCAAGACACTGAAGCTTTCTTT.

The CDR3 nucleotides read TGTGCCAGCAGACCGGGACAGGGGCGGGACTATGGCTACACCTTC. Its translation is CASRPGQGRDYGYTF. The rearrangement links TRBV6-6 to TRBJ1-2; the match to TRBD1 covers 10 bases. The V and J ends lost 6 bases and 3 bases, in that order; junction bases with no gene match: 7. This CDR3 is 15 amino acids long. In germline, CDR1 is MNHNY, CDR2 SVGAGI (reference sequence).

This chain uses TRBV9 with TRBJ2-7; 9 bases align to TRBD2. With 0 bases clipped from V and 7 bases from J, the junction kept 8 bases outside the gene matches. CDR3 size: 15 residues. Germline V gene lookup returns CDR1 SGDLS and CDR2 YYNGEE. The DNA of the CDR3 is TGTGCCAGCAGCGTAGATGGGACTAGCTCTTATGAGCAGTACTTC. It specifies CASSVDGTSSYEQYF. The full variable domain, rest sourced from reference TRBV9 and TRBJ2-7, is DSGVTQTPKHLITATGQRVTLRCSPRSGDLSVYWYQQSLDQGLQFLIQYYNGEERAKGNILERFSAQQFPDLHSELNLSSLELGDSALYFCASSVDGTSSYEQYFGPGTRLTVT.

The chain is built from TRBV27 and TRBJ2-3; 9 bases are shared with TRBD1. J lost 6 bases, V lost 5 bases, and 6 bases had no gene match. The CDR3 contains 14 residues. Per the germline V gene, CDR1 is MNHEY and CDR2 is SMNVEV (reference sequence). The CDR3 here is CASSQGQGLDTQYF. CDR3 DNA: TGTGCCAGCAGTCAAGGACAGGGGTTGGATACGCAGTATTTT.

The chain joins TRBV29-1 to TRBJ1-2; 12 bases are shared with TRBD1. V lost 0 bases, J lost 6 bases, and 8 bases stayed unmatched. Germline V gene sequence: CDR1 SQVTM, CDR2 ANQGSEA. The CDR3 sequence is 16 residues long. CDR3 amino acids: CSVEESPGQGAHGYTF. The CDR3 nucleotides read TGCAGCGTTGAAGAATCCCCGGGACAGGGGGCACATGGCTACACCTTC. Together with reference TRBV29-1 and TRBJ1-2, the CDR3 gives the full variable domain: SAVISQKPSRDICQRGTSLTIQCQVDSQVTMMFWYRQQPGQSLTLIATANQGSEATYESGFVIDKFPISRPNLTFSTLTVSNMSPEDSSIYLCSVEESPGQGAHGYTFGSGTRLTVV.